These 5 T cell receptor beta chains came from one sample sequenced in a study of cytomegalovirus exposure and HLA in healthy donors. 13 Jbeta primers and 60 Vbeta primers were used for the PCR. Profiled with immunoSEQ multiplex PCR; TCRdb holds only in-frame clones, not every one. This sample carries about 170,000 clones, 80% of them seen once, and the ten largest clones take around 4.1%. Sequencing was done on a sample of PBMCs. The receptors stem from a woman aged 45 to 65 in good health and CMV-seropositive.

The chain combines TRBV19 with TRBJ2-7; D is uncertain. The CDR3 covers 14 residues. Trimming removed 3 bases from V and 0 bases from J, with 9 bases in between. In germline, CDR1 is LNHDA, CDR2 SQIVND (reference sequence). In nucleotides, the CDR3 is TGTGCCAGTAGTATGGCGGCCGTCTCCTACGAGCAGTACTTC. Protein sequence: CASSMAAVSYEQYF.

V and J are TRBV5-1 and TRBJ2-3; D is ambiguous. The CDR3 consists of 14 residues. Germline CDR1 and CDR2: SGHRS and YFSETQ. Trimming cost V 2 bases and J 2 bases, with 9 bases left between them. The CDR3 region is CASSFGYYTDTQYF. CDR3 nucleotide sequence: TGCGCCAGCAGCTTCGGCTACTACACAGATACGCAGTATTTT.

The genes are TRBV28 and TRBJ1-5, with 7 positions matching TRBD1. Germline V gene sequence: CDR1 MDHEN, CDR2 SYDVKM. The V segment lost 4 bases and the J segment 3 bases; nucleotides outside the gene matches: 6. The CDR3 spans 15 residues. CDR3 protein: CASSSYRGLNQPQHF. CDR3 sequence (DNA): TGTGCCAGCAGTTCCTACAGGGGCCTCAATCAGCCCCAGCATTTT.

The chain recombines TRBV28 with TRBJ1-5; 11 bases match TRBD1. The CDR3 has 15 residues. CDR1 MDHEN and CDR2 SYDVKM come from the germline V gene. J lost 7 bases, V lost 2 bases, and 4 bases had no gene match. The CDR3 sequence: CASSLGGQGAQPQHF. Here the CDR3 DNA reads TGTGCCAGCAGTTTAGGAGGACAGGGGGCCCAGCCCCAGCATTTT.

The V and J genes are TRBV7-9 and TRBJ2-1, with TRBD1 matching over 7 bases. In germline, CDR1 is SEHNR, CDR2 FQNEAQ (reference sequence). This CDR3 contains 16 residues. The J segment lost 6 bases and the V segment lost 2 bases, leaving 10 bases of the junction unmatched. DNA for the CDR3: TGTGCCAGCAGCTTAAAGACAGGGTTCGGGGCCAATGAGCAGTTCTTC. Amino acid sequence: CASSLKTGFGANEQFF. The full variable domain, with the rest looked up from reference TRBV7-9 and TRBJ2-1, is DTGVSQNPRHKITKRGQNVTFRCDPISEHNRLYWYRQTLGQGPEFLTYFQNEAQLEKSRLLSDRFSAERPKGSFSTLEIQRTEQGDSAMYLCASSLKTGFGANEQFFGPGTRLTVL.